Listed below are T cell receptor beta chains from one sample, sequenced in a study of beta chain features in type 1 diabetes. Some clones are missing from TCRdb's copy, which holds only in-frame ones; the method was immunoSEQ multiplex PCR. The data show about 270,000 clones, around an eighth seen once. Sequenced sample: naive CD4+ T cells from blood. These receptor sequences come from a man aged 30 to 45 with type 1 diabetes. Both conserved end residues are part of each CDR3. The order of the fields is clone size, D gene, V gene, J gene, CDR3 DNA, CDR3 protein. D genes are given only for firm matches. The size of a clone is reported for some rows only, either as once, few or many, or as a class for expanded clones.

>few|NA|TRBV6-1|TRBJ1-2
TGTGCCAGCAGTGAACGAGTCGGGATCCGAGATGGCTACACCTTC
CASSERVGIRDGYTF
>NA|NA|TRBV18|TRBJ1-5
TGTGCCAGCTCACGTCAGACAAATCAGCCCCAGCATTTT
CASSRQTNQPQHF
>few|NA|TRBV25-1|TRBJ2-2
TGTGCCAGCAGGCTAATGAACACCGGGGAGCTGTTTTTT
CASRLMNTGELFF
>NA|NA|TRBV28|TRBJ2-7
TGTGCCAGCAGTGTCGGGTCTCGCGAGCAGTACTTC
CASSVGSREQYF
>few|TRBD2|TRBV15|TRBJ2-1
TGTGCCACCAGCAGAGATCCACTAGCGGGATACAATGAGCAGTTCTTC
CATSRDPLAGYNEQFF
>NA|TRBD2|TRBV15|TRBJ2-1
TGTGCCACCAGCACGGGGACTAGCGGGACCAATGAGCAGTTCTTC
CATSTGTSGTNEQFF
>NA|NA|TRBV4-3|TRBJ2-1
TGCGCCAGCAGCCAAGATTATAACGGGAGAGACAATGAGCAGTTCTTC
CASSQDYNGRDNEQFF
>NA|NA|TRBV27|TRBJ2-5
TGTGCCAGCAGTTTATCACAGGCAGTAGAGACCCAGTACTTC
CASSLSQAVETQYF
>NA|TRBD1|TRBV28|TRBJ2-7
TGTGCCAGCAGCCCGGGACAGGGGGTGTACGAGCAGTACTTC
CASSPGQGVYEQYF
>NA|NA|TRBV9|TRBJ1-2
TGTGCCAGCAGCGTAGAGGCAGGCCCAAACTATGGCTACACCTTC
CASSVEAGPNYGYTF
>NA|NA|TRBV9|TRBJ1-1
TGTGCCAGCAGTAAAGGCAGGGATGACACTGAAGCTTTCTTT
CASSKGRDDTEAFF
>NA|NA|TRBV6-5|TRBJ1-5
TGTGCCAGCGGTCAGCTAGATCAGCCCCAGCATTTT
CASGQLDQPQHF
>NA|TRBD1|TRBV7-9|TRBJ2-1
TGTGCCAGCAGCCAGGGGACAGGGGGTAATGAGCAGTTCTTC
CASSQGTGGNEQFF
>NA|NA|TRBV7-2|TRBJ1-2
TGTGCCAGCAGCAGAGACAGATTCACCTATGGCTACACCTTC
CASSRDRFTYGYTF
>few|NA|TRBV4-3|TRBJ1-4
TGCGCCAGCAGCCAAGCAACCAGGACTGCAACTAATGAAAAACTGTTTTTT
CASSQATRTATNEKLFF
>NA|TRBD2|TRBV5-1|TRBJ2-1
TGCGCCAGCACCCCGGGACTAGCGGGTGGGTACAATGAGCAGTTCTTC
CASTPGLAGGYNEQFF
>NA|NA|TRBV29-1|TRBJ1-5
TGCAGCGCAGAAACAGGGAATGGTCAGCCCCAGCATTTT
CSAETGNGQPQHF
>NA|NA|TRBV16|TRBJ2-2
TGTGCCAGCAACCAAAGACAAGGATCAGGGGCCTCCCTCGGGGAGCTGTTTTTT
CASNQRQGSGASLGELFF
>NA|NA|TRBV7-2|TRBJ2-1
TGTGCCAGCAGCATAGACGAGACTGCGCAGTTCTTC
CASSIDETAQFF
>NA|NA|TRBV29-1|TRBJ2-5
TGCAGCGTTGTGGGGCCGGAAGTTCAAGAGACCCAGTACTTC
CSVVGPEVQETQYF
>few|NA|TRBV28|TRBJ1-5
TGTGCCAGCCAAACAGGGAATCAGCCCCAGCATTTT
CASQTGNQPQHF
>few|TRBD2|TRBV5-1|TRBJ2-7
TGCGCCAGCAGCCGGGACTACTCCTACGAGCAGTACTTC
CASSRDYSYEQYF
>few|NA|TRBV12-5|TRBJ1-2
TGTGCTAGTGGTTTGGCCGGGGGGTATGGCTACACCTTC
CASGLAGGYGYTF
>NA|TRBD1|TRBV5-6|TRBJ1-1
TGTGCCAGCAGCTTGACGGCAGGGGGCTGGTTAACCGCTGAAGCTTTCTTT
CASSLTAGGWLTAEAFF
>NA|NA|TRBV29-1|TRBJ2-2
TGCAGCGCCATAGGAGGCACCACCGGGGAGCTGTTTTTT
CSAIGGTTGELFF
>few|NA|TRBV29-1|TRBJ2-1
TGCAGCACTGTCCGGGACACATACAATGAGCAGTTCTTC
CSTVRDTYNEQFF
>NA|TRBD1|TRBV7-3|TRBJ2-7
TGTGCCAGCAGCTCCTGGACAGGGGGCATATACGAGCAGTACTTC
CASSSWTGGIYEQYF
>few|TRBD1|TRBV14|TRBJ2-1
TGTGCCAGCAGCCTATTCGGACAGGGTAGGATTGAGCAGTTCTTC
CASSLFGQGRIEQFF
>NA|NA|TRBV2|TRBJ2-7
TGTGCCAGCAGCGGTAGCGGAAGATGGTACTTC
CASSGSGRWYF
>NA|TRBD1|TRBV7-2|TRBJ2-7
TGTGCCAGCAGCTTAGCGGGACAGGGAATACCGTCCTACGAGCAGTACTTC
CASSLAGQGIPSYEQYF
>NA|NA|TRBV5-1|TRBJ2-4
TGCGCCAGCAGCCTAGCCACAGCAGGAATAGCCAAAAACATTCAGTACTTC
CASSLATAGIAKNIQYF
>NA|TRBD2|TRBV5-4|TRBJ2-7
TGTGCCAGCAGCTTTCTCTTAACGGGAGGGCCCGGGGAGCAGTACTTC
CASSFLLTGGPGEQYF
>NA|TRBD1|TRBV18|TRBJ2-1
TGTGCCAGCTCACCCCAGCTGTCGAGTCGGACAGGGATTAGGGATGAGCAGTTCTTC
CASSPQLSSRTGIRDEQFF
>few|NA|TRBV2|TRBJ2-7
TGTGCCTGCCGGGGTTGGGACTACGAGCAGTACTTC
CACRGWDYEQYF
>NA|TRBD1|TRBV7-2|TRBJ1-2
TGTGCCAGCAGCTTGACAGGGGCGGATGGCTACACCTTC
CASSLTGADGYTF
>once|TRBD2|TRBV5-4|TRBJ2-1
TGTGCCAGCAGCCGTCTAGCGGGAGGATCCAATGAGCAGTTCTTC
CASSRLAGGSNEQFF
>NA|NA|TRBV10-3|TRBJ2-5
TGTGCCATCAGTGAGTCGGGGCAGACGCGGGAGACCCAGTACTTC
CAISESGQTRETQYF
>NA|NA|TRBV19|TRBJ2-5
TGTGCCAGTAGTATCTCCGGGGAGACCCAGTACTTC
CASSISGETQYF
>few|NA|TRBV30|TRBJ2-5
TGTGCCTGGAGTGACCTGGGCTGGGAGACCCAGTACTTC
CAWSDLGWETQYF
>NA|TRBD1|TRBV2|TRBJ2-7
TGTGCCAGCAATGGAAGGGGGACAGGGGTGAACGAGCAGTACTTC
CASNGRGTGVNEQYF
>few|TRBD2|TRBV5-1|TRBJ2-1
TGCGCCAGCAGCTTGGGACTAGCGGGAGCTCTTGAGCAGTTCTTC
CASSLGLAGALEQFF
>few|NA|TRBV30|TRBJ1-1
TGTGCCTGGAGTGAGAGAATGTCGGTGGCTTTCTTT
CAWSERMSVAFF
>NA|NA|TRBV29-1|TRBJ2-1
TGCAGCGTGGGGCGGACTACTGTCTACAATGAGCAGTTCTTC
CSVGRTTVYNEQFF